This T cell receptor (beta chain) was obtained from a study of PD-1 blockade in classical Hodgkin lymphoma. V shed 4 bases and J 5 bases; nucleotides not matched to a gene: 18. The germline gives CDR1 SGHRS, CDR2 YFSETQ. The CDR3 contains 18 residues. Here immunoSEQ multiplex PCR was the method, and the copy in TCRdb shows in-frame clones only, minus some. The sample yields 15,000 to 20,000 clones, 80% seen once. Time point noted: cycle 4 day 1 (C4D1), after less than 7 weeks of nivolumab. Relapse was seen in all patients after autologous stem cell transplantation, and brentuximab vedotin exposure was variable.

The TCR sequence derives from a human donor with classical Hodgkin lymphoma. Sequenced material: peripheral blood mononuclear cells (PBMCs), taken before the fourth cycle of nivolumab. This chain uses TRBV5-1 with TRBJ2-3; 8 bases line up with TRBD2. The CDR3 coding sequence is TGCGCCAGCAGCGCTGGTCGGACGGGAGGGCCCTCGATAGATACGCAGTATTTT. As protein: CASSAGRTGGPSIDTQYF.